The sample holds a few counts of the clone carrying this T cell receptor (beta chain). The protocol was immunoSEQ multiplex PCR, while the TCRdb copy is restricted to in-frame clones and leaves out a portion. The sample consists of 360,000 or so clones, about 90% of them appearing once. From germline, CDR1 is SNHLY and CDR2 FYNNEI. V shed 5 bases, J shed 6 bases, and the junction held 5 bases outside the gene matches. This CDR3 is 13 amino acids long. Participants were aged about 18 to 90 years, lived in about two dozen US areas, and enrolled virtually. Categorization into cohorts depended on clinical history that participants reported. This entry belongs to a study of blood T cell repertoires in COVID-19.

Material for sequencing was PBMCs or T cells enriched from blood (not recorded which). This sequence was found in a woman under 40 who had recovered from COVID-19. The chain couples TRBV2 to TRBJ1-2; 8 bases agree with TRBD1. CDR3 sequence reads: CASSRDRLDGYTF. The CDR3 DNA sequence: TGTGCCAGCAGTCGGGACAGGTTGGATGGCTACACCTTC.